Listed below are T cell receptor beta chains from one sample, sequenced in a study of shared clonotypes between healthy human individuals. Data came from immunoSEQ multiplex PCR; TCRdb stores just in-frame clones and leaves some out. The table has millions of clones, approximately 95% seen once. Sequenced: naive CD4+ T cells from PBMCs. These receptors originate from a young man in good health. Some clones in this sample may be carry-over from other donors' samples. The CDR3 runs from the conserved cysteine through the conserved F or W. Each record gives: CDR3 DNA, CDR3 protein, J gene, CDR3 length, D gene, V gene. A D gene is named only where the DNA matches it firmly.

TGTGCTAGTGGGCGCCAGACAGGGGGCCGCGAGACCCAGTACTTC CASGRQTGGRETQYF TRBJ2-5 15 TRBD1 TRBV12-5
TGCGCCAGCAGCTTAGTCTCCCGGGACAGGGGCTATGGCTACACCTTC CASSLVSRDRGYGYTF TRBJ1-2 16 TRBD1 TRBV5-1
TGTGCCAGCTCACCTGGACAGGGGTATGGTGAGCAGTACTTC CASSPGQGYGEQYF TRBJ2-7 14 TRBD1 TRBV18
TGTGCCAGCAGTAACGGGGGGACCCAGTACTTC CASSNGGTQYF TRBJ2-5 11 . TRBV6-5
TGTGCCAGTATTCCCGGCGGACAGGGGTACGAGCAGTACTTC CASIPGGQGYEQYF TRBJ2-7 14 TRBD1 TRBV19
TGTGCCAGCATGGGCGGGGAAGCTGGGGCCAACGTCCTGACTTTC CASMGGEAGANVLTF TRBJ2-6 15 . TRBV28
TGTGCCAGCAGCCAGGATCAGCCCCAGCATTTT CASSQDQPQHF TRBJ1-5 11 . TRBV28
TGTGCCAGCAGCCTAGACAGGGCCGCAGATACGCAGTATTTT CASSLDRAADTQYF TRBJ2-3 14 TRBD1 TRBV5-5
TGTGCCATCGGGGAGGCGGGGTCTGGAAACACCATATATTTT CAIGEAGSGNTIYF TRBJ1-3 14 . TRBV10-3
TGTGCCAGCAGCACCGCCCCAGGCTCCTCACCCGGGGAGCTGTTTTTT CASSTAPGSSPGELFF TRBJ2-2 16 . TRBV7-3
TGCAGCGTTGAAAGGGGCAGTAGCGGCACAGATACGCAGTATTTT CSVERGSSGTDTQYF TRBJ2-3 15 . TRBV29-1